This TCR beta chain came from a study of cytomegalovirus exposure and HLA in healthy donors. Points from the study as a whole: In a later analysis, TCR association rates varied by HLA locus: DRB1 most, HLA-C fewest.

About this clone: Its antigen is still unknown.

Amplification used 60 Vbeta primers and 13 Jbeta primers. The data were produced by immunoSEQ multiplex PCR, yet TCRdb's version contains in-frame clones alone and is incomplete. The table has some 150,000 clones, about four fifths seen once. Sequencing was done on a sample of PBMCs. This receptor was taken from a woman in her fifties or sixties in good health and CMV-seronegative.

The CDR3 bases are TGTGCCAGCAACCCCGTGGCGGGGAGGCTCTACGAGCAGTACTTC. Its translation is CASNPVAGRLYEQYF. V gene TRBV27 combines with J gene TRBJ2-7; TRBD2 might be the D (6 bases). V lost 7 bases to trimming and J lost 3 bases, with 19 bases between them. The germline V gene encodes CDR1 MNHEY and CDR2 SMNVEV (reference sequence). The CDR3 has 15 residues.